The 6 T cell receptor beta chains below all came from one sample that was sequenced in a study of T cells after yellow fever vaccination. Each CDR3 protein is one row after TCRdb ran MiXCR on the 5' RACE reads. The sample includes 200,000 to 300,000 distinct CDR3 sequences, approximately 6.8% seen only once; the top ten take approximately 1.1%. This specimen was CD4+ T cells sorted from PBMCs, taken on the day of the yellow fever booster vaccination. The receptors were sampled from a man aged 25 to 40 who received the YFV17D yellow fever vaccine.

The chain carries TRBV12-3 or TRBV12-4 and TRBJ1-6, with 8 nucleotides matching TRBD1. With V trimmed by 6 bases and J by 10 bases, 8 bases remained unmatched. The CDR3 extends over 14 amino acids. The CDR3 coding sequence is TGTGCCAGCAGCCGCGTGACAGGGGCATCACCCCTCCACTTT. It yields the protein CASSRVTGASPLHF.

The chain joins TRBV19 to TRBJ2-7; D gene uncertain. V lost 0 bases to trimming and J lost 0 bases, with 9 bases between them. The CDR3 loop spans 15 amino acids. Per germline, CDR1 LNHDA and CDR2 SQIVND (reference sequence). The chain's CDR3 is CASSIDSQSSYEQYF. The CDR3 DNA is TGTGCCAGTAGTATAGACAGCCAAAGCTCCTACGAGCAGTACTTC.

The CDR3 region is CASSLVALGEQYF. The CDR3 DNA follows: TGCGCCAGCAGCTTGGTAGCGCTGGGCGAGCAGTACTTC. This rearrangement joins TRBV5-1 to TRBJ2-7, with a tentative D call TRBD2 (5 bases). The CDR3 contains 13 residues. Germline CDR1 and CDR2: SGHRS and YFSETQ. V lost 0 bases and J 6 bases, leaving 10 bases between the germline ends.

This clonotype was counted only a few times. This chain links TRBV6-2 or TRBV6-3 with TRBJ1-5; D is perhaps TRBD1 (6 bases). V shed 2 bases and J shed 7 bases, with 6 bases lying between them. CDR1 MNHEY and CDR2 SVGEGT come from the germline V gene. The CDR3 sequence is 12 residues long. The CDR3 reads CASSYGGQPQHF. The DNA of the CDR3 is TGTGCCAGCAGTTACGGGGGCCAGCCCCAGCATTTT.

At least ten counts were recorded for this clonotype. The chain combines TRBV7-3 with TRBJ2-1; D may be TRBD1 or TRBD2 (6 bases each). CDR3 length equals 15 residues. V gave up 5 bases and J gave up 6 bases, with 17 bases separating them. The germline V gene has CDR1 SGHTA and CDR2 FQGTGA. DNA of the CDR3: TGTGCCAGCAGCCACCAGGCGGGACAATTCAATGAGCAGTTCTTC. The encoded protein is CASSHQAGQFNEQFF. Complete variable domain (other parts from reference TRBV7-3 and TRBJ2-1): GAGVSQTPSNKVTEKGKYVELRCDPISGHTALYWYRQSLGQGPEFLIYFQGTGAADDSGLPNDRFFAVRPEGSVSTLKIQRTERGDSAVYLCASSHQAGQFNEQFFGPGTRLTVL.

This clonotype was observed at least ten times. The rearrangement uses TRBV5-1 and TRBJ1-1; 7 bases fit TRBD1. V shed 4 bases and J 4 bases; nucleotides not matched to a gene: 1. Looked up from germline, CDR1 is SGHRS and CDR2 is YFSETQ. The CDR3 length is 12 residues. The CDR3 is CASSPGGTEAFF. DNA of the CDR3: TGCGCCAGCAGCCCAGGGGGCACTGAAGCTTTCTTT.